This passage covers 32 T cell receptor beta chains from one sample sequenced in a study of control samples from healthy donors and cancer patients. Repertoires were generated with immunoSEQ multiplex PCR, while TCRdb's copy carries only in-frame clones and drops some. The sample has about 51,000 clones, around 80% seen once. Source material: blood. Receptors originate from a man aged 65 to 79 in good health.

The rearrangement uses TRBV15 and TRBJ1-1, with D uncertain. The germline V and J ends were trimmed by 0 bases and 0 bases, with 14 bases remaining between them. The CDR3 is made up of 17 amino acids. Germline loops: CDR1 LNHNV, CDR2 YYDKDF (reference sequence). The CDR3 DNA reads as TGTGCCACCAGCAGAGATTTACGGGTCGCGGTGAACACTGAAGCTTTCTTT. Amino acids: CATSRDLRVAVNTEAFF.

The chain employs TRBV7-9 and TRBJ2-2; perhaps TRBD2 as D (5 bases). Germline CDR1 SEHNR, CDR2 FQNEAQ (reference sequence). The CDR3 contains 11 residues. CDR3 region: CGLASTGELFF. CDR3 coding DNA: TGTGGATTAGCGAGTACCGGGGAGCTGTTTTTT.

J is TRBJ2-3 and V is TRBV4-2; D is undetermined. This CDR3 comprises 13 residues. V gave up 1 base and J gave up 5 bases, with 7 bases separating them. CDR1 LGHNA and CDR2 YNFKEQ come from the germline V gene. Here the CDR3 DNA reads TGTGCCAGCAGCCAAGCCGCAGGAGATACGCAGTATTTT. It codes for CASSQAAGDTQYF.

This clone was observed a single time. J is TRBJ2-2 and V is TRBV30, with D hard to call. CDR3 length: 12 amino acids. Trimming shortened V by 3 bases and J by 2 bases, and 4 bases separated the two germline ends. CDR1 and CDR2 (germline): GTSNPN, SVGIG (reference sequence). CDR3 amino acids: CAWRANTGELFF. The CDR3, as DNA: TGTGCCTGGAGGGCTAACACCGGGGAGCTGTTTTTT.

The gene calls are TRBV28 and TRBJ2-1; 8 bases map to TRBD1. The CDR3 contains 14 residues. Trimming at V came to 6 bases and at J to 5 bases, leaving 6 bases not matched to a gene. CDR1 MDHEN and CDR2 SYDVKM come from the germline V gene. The CDR3 DNA is TGTGCCAGCAGCGTCGGACAGGGCCACAATGAGCAGTTCTTC. It codes for CASSVGQGHNEQFF.

The chain uses TRBV19 and TRBJ2-3, with D unresolved. From germline, CDR1 is LNHDA and CDR2 SQIVND (reference sequence). Trimming took off 4 bases at V and 1 base at J, with 18 bases between the two ends. The CDR3 runs 17 residues. The CDR3 nucleotides read TGTGCCAGTAGTACACTCCCTGGGCGACGGGGCACAGATACGCAGTATTTT. This codes for CASSTLPGRRGTDTQYF.

The gene calls are TRBV7-9 and TRBJ1-2; weak D call: TRBD1 (6 bases). CDR1 and CDR2 from the germline V gene are SEHNR and FQNEAQ (reference sequence). The V and J ends lost 6 bases and 8 bases respectively, with 16 bases between them. This CDR3 comprises 13 residues. The CDR3 reads CASSSLGGLGYTF. The CDR3 DNA follows: TGTGCCAGCAGTTCCCTTGGGGGGCTCGGCTACACCTTC.

J is TRBJ2-3 and V is TRBV7-3; D could derive from TRBD1 or TRBD2 (5 bases each). The CDR3 extends over 15 amino acids. In germline, CDR1 is SGHTA, CDR2 FQGTGA. The V end was cut by 0 bases, the J end by 4 bases, with 11 bases between. The CDR3 sequence: CASSLTAGTADTQYF. The DNA of the CDR3 is TGTGCCAGCAGCTTAACGGCCGGGACGGCAGATACGCAGTATTTT.

This sequence joins TRBV28 and TRBJ1-6; possible D gene TRBD1, 6 bases. Trimming cost V 4 bases and J 7 bases, with 14 bases left between them. Germline V CDR1 and CDR2: MDHEN, SYDVKM. There are 15 residues in the CDR3. CDR3 protein: CASSSVDRENSPLHF. The CDR3 DNA reads as TGTGCCAGCAGTTCGGTGGACAGAGAAAATTCACCCCTCCACTTT.

The V gene is TRBV7-2, the J gene TRBJ1-2; perhaps TRBD1 as D (6 bases). Trimming shortened V by 0 bases and J by 6 bases, and 14 bases separated the two germline ends. Germline loops: CDR1 SGHTA, CDR2 FQGNSA. The CDR3 loop spans 15 amino acids. CDR3 DNA: TGTGCCAGCAGCTTAGCGGGGGCAGGACGTGATGGCTACACCTTC. Protein product: CASSLAGAGRDGYTF. Full variable domain (remainder filled in from reference TRBV7-2 and TRBJ1-2): GAGVSQSPSNKVTEKGKDVELRCDPISGHTALYWYRQSLGQGLEFLIYFQGNSAPDKSGLPSDRFSAERTGGSVSTLTIQRTQQEDSAVYLCASSLAGAGRDGYTFGSGTRLTVV.

CDR3 bases: TGTGCCAGCCCCCCACCGGGACAGGGCCTCCTCACAGATACGCAGTATTTT. This encodes CASPPPGQGLLTDTQYF. The chain recombines TRBV28 with TRBJ2-3, with TRBD1 matching over 9 bases. Trimming cost V 8 bases and J 2 bases; bases outside gene matches: 14. Germline assignment: CDR1 MDHEN and CDR2 SYDVKM. The CDR3 spans 17 residues.

This chain links TRBV7-9 with TRBJ1-3; 7 nucleotides agree with TRBD1. CDR1 and CDR2 (germline): SEHNR, FQNEAQ (reference sequence). V gave up 5 bases and J gave up 0 bases; unmatched junction bases: 4. This CDR3 spans 15 amino acids. The CDR3 nucleotides are TGTGCCAGCAGCCCGGGACAGATCTCTGGAAACACCATATATTTT. Its protein is CASSPGQISGNTIYF.

The genes are TRBV12-3 or TRBV12-4 and TRBJ1-5; no clear D gene. V was shortened by 3 bases and J by 10 bases, with 10 bases between the two germline ends. The CDR3 runs 12 residues. CDR3 protein: CASSFFRNPQHF. The CDR3 nucleotides are TGTGCCAGCAGTTTTTTTCGCAACCCCCAGCATTTT.

This clone was found once. This chain uses TRBV27 with TRBJ1-4, with 11 bases that match TRBD1. V trimming: 5 bases; J trimming: 7 bases; junction bases outside the gene matches: 9. CDR3 length: 16 amino acids. In germline, CDR1 is MNHEY, CDR2 SMNVEV (reference sequence). In nucleotides, the CDR3 is TGTGCCAGCAGTGTGGACAGGGGGCGCGAGGGTGAAAAACTGTTTTTT. Translated, it gives CASSVDRGREGEKLFF.

The chain links TRBV2 to TRBJ2-7; tentative D call: TRBD1 (6 bases). Germline assignment: CDR1 SNHLY and CDR2 FYNNEI. Trimming removed 11 bases at V and 0 bases at J, with 11 bases between. CDR3 length: 12 amino acids. The CDR3 bases are TGTGCCTCCCACAGGGTCTCCTACGAGCAGTACTTC. Amino acid sequence: CASHRVSYEQYF.

The CDR3 is CASSYLTGSGLGYTF. The CDR3 nucleotides are TGTGCCAGTAGTTACCTGACAGGTTCGGGTCTCGGCTACACCTTC. The J gene is TRBJ1-2, the V gene TRBV19; possible D gene TRBD1, 6 bases. V gave up 5 bases and J gave up 8 bases, with 21 bases separating them. CDR1 and CDR2 from the germline V gene are LNHDA and SQIVND (reference sequence). CDR3 size: 15 residues.

The chain joins TRBV5-1 to TRBJ1-4; TRBD1 aligns across 9 bases. The J segment lost 5 bases and the V segment lost 4 bases, leaving 9 bases of the junction unmatched. Germline-derived CDR1 and CDR2 are SGHRS and YFSETQ. The CDR3 is 16 amino acids. The CDR3 DNA sequence: TGCGCCAGCAGCCGGGACAGGGACCGAGGAAATGAAAAACTGTTTTTT. Its protein is CASSRDRDRGNEKLFF.

CDR3 sequence: CASSLGPAGEETQYF. CDR3 nucleotides: TGCGCCAGCAGCTTGGGTCCAGCGGGGGAAGAGACCCAGTACTTC. The genes are TRBV5-1 and TRBJ2-5; 8 bases align to TRBD2. The CDR3 has 15 amino acids. Trimming removed 0 bases from V and 3 bases from J; junction bases left unmatched: 4. The germline CDR1 and CDR2 sequences are SGHRS and YFSETQ.

The chain has TRBV5-4 and TRBJ2-5; possible D gene TRBD2, 6 bases. Between the trimmed V and J ends, which lost 3 bases and 5 bases, there was a span of 17 bases. Germline V gene sequence: CDR1 SGHNT, CDR2 YYREEE (reference sequence). The CDR3 spans 15 residues. The CDR3 spells CASSSPGEGRETQYF. The CDR3 coding sequence is TGTGCCAGCAGCTCTCCGGGAGAAGGCCGGGAGACCCAGTACTTC.

V is TRBV5-1 and J is TRBJ1-2, with 8 nucleotides matching TRBD1. The CDR3 sequence is 15 residues long. Germline V lookup: CDR1 SGHRS, CDR2 YFSETQ. Trimming took 0 bases from V and 6 from J; bases not matched to a gene: 7. CDR3 bases: TGCGCCAGCAGCTTGGACTCCGGGACAGGAGATGGCTACACCTTC. It is translated as CASSLDSGTGDGYTF.

The chain couples TRBV5-1 to TRBJ2-5; D gene ambiguous. This CDR3 has 13 amino acids. V dropped 6 bases and J dropped 7 bases, with 16 bases sitting between them. The germline gives CDR1 SGHRS, CDR2 YFSETQ. CDR3 amino acids: CASTPSYLGTQYF. Written as DNA, the CDR3 is TGCGCCAGCACCCCTAGTTACCTGGGGACCCAGTACTTC. Together with reference TRBV5-1 and TRBJ2-5, the CDR3 gives the full variable domain: KAGVTQTPRYLIKTRGQQVTLSCSPISGHRSVSWYQQTPGQGLQFLFEYFSETQRNKGNFPGRFSGRQFSNSRSEMNVSTLELGDSALYLCASTPSYLGTQYFGPGTRLLVL.

This clone was seen once. V and J are TRBV19 and TRBJ1-6; D is uncertain. The CDR3 length is 15 residues. Trimming stripped 7 bases from V and 1 base from J, with 11 bases between. Germline V lookup: CDR1 LNHDA, CDR2 SQIVND (reference sequence). The DNA for the CDR3 is TGTGCCAGTAAGATGGGAGGATCCTATAATTCACCCCTCCACTTT. Its protein product is CASKMGGSYNSPLHF.

The chain recombines TRBV2 with TRBJ2-7; tentative D call: TRBD2 (5 bases). The V end was cut by 3 bases, the J end by 6 bases, with 18 bases between. The germline V gene encodes CDR1 SNHLY and CDR2 FYNNEI. The CDR3 totals 15 residues. The CDR3 loop reads CASSDLGLAASEQYF. The CDR3 region has the DNA TGTGCCAGCAGTGACTTAGGGCTAGCCGCTAGCGAGCAGTACTTC.

The J gene is TRBJ1-2, the V gene TRBV6-6, with 10 bases lining up with TRBD1. The CDR3 extends over 16 amino acids. Trimming took 7 bases from V and 4 from J; bases not matched to a gene: 12. Germline CDR1 MNHNY, CDR2 SVGAGI (reference sequence). The CDR3 is CASTWTGGSRAYGYTF. The CDR3 DNA is TGTGCCAGCACCTGGACAGGGGGGTCGAGAGCCTATGGCTACACCTTC.

V and J are TRBV6-1 and TRBJ1-4; D uncertain. The CDR3 runs to 13 residues. The V gene's germline CDR1 is MNHNS and CDR2 SASEGT. Trimming took off 7 bases at V and 8 bases at J, with 14 bases between the two ends. CDR3 region: CASTLGLREKLFF. CDR3 bases: TGTGCCAGCACTTTAGGCCTACGGGAAAAACTGTTTTTT.

This chain joins TRBV11-2 and TRBJ2-5; D is possibly TRBD1 or TRBD2 (5 bases each). Trimming shortened V by 7 bases and J by 5 bases, and 17 bases separated the two germline ends. Germline V gene lookup returns CDR1 SGHAT and CDR2 FQNNGV. CDR3 length equals 14 residues. CDR3 sequence: CASTDPGGPETQYF. Here the CDR3 DNA reads TGTGCCAGCACCGACCCTGGGGGTCCGGAGACCCAGTACTTC.

V and J are TRBV3-1 (or the pseudogene TRBV3-2) and TRBJ2-1; a possible D gene is TRBD2 (5 bases). The CDR3 is 12 amino acids. Germline CDR1 and CDR2: LGHDT and YNNKEL (reference sequence). The V gene lost 4 bases and the J gene lost 11 bases, with 12 bases spanning the gap. The CDR3 nucleotides read TGTGCCAGCAGCCCCAATTCCGGGAAGCAGTTCTTC. It translates to CASSPNSGKQFF.

The chain recombines TRBV2 with TRBJ2-5; 15 positions agree with TRBD2. This CDR3 has 15 residues. V was pared by 9 bases and J by 9 bases, with 11 bases of the junction left unmatched. CDR1 and CDR2 (germline): SNHLY, FYNNEI. The CDR3 spells CASNLEGLAGGSQYF. DNA for the CDR3: TGTGCCAGTAACCTCGAGGGACTAGCGGGAGGATCCCAGTACTTC.

The chain couples TRBV28 to TRBJ1-2, with D possibly matching TRBD1 (6 bases). Germline V gene lookup returns CDR1 MDHEN and CDR2 SYDVKM. V was cut by 7 bases and J by 7 bases, with 25 bases left in between. The CDR3 has 16 amino acids. This CDR3 reads CASTPGDTGGAAGYTF. The DNA of the CDR3 is TGTGCCAGCACCCCGGGGGATACGGGGGGGGCGGCTGGCTACACCTTC.

The rearrangement uses TRBV10-3 and TRBJ2-5, with TRBD2 identical over 12 bases. Losses at the gene ends were 10 bases for V and 4 bases for J; bases not matched to a gene: 10. Germline values: CDR1 ENHRY, CDR2 SYGVKD. There are 15 residues in the CDR3. CDR3 in DNA: TGTGCCACGGGGGCTAGCGGGAGGGCGGGAGAGACCCAGTACTTC. Translating it yields CATGASGRAGETQYF.

The chain recombines TRBV28 with TRBJ2-7; D not certain. The CDR3 length is 11 residues. The germline V gene encodes CDR1 MDHEN and CDR2 SYDVKM. V shed 3 bases and J shed 7 bases, with 7 bases lying between them. CDR3 DNA sequence: TGTGCCAGCAGTTTGTGGGAAGAGCAGTACTTC. Its translation: CASSLWEEQYF. Variable domain in full (rest from reference TRBV28 and TRBJ2-7): DVKVTQSSRYLVKRTGEKVFLECVQDMDHENMFWYRQDPGLGLRLIYFSYDVKMKEKGDIPEGYSVSREKKERFSLILESASTNQTSMYLCASSLWEEQYFGPGTRLTVT.

The V gene is TRBV12-3 or TRBV12-4, the J gene TRBJ2-5; D is undetermined. The ends were cut back, 7 bases at V and 1 base at J, with 10 bases in the middle. CDR3 length: 13 amino acids. CDR3 amino acids: CASTPFGQETQYF. The CDR3 DNA sequence: TGTGCCAGCACCCCTTTCGGCCAAGAGACCCAGTACTTC.